This TCR beta chain was sequenced in a study of cytomegalovirus exposure and HLA in healthy donors. Both 60 Vbeta primers and 13 Jbeta primers went into the PCR. Profiling relied on immunoSEQ multiplex PCR, and the TCRdb table lists in-frame clones only, not all of them. Of approximately 170,000 clones listed, around 82% were seen once; the top ten hold around 1.5%. Trimming removed 0 bases from V and 2 bases from J; junction bases left unmatched: 3. Germline-derived CDR1 and CDR2 are SGHNT and YYREEE (reference sequence). The CDR3 length is 15 residues. This chain connects TRBV5-4 to TRBJ2-3; 7 nucleotides line up with TRBD1. The source of this sequence is a male donor in good health and CMV-seronegative. Material: PBMCs. CDR3 sequence reads: CASSLGDSFTDTQYF. The CDR3 DNA reads TGTGCCAGCAGCTTGGGGGACAGTTTCACAGATACGCAGTATTTT.